This entry features one TCR beta chain sequence. The V gene lost 0 bases and the J gene lost 5 bases, with 6 bases spanning the gap. Germline-derived CDR1 and CDR2 are SGHNT and YYREEE (reference sequence). The CDR3 contains 13 residues. These data belong to a study of blood T cell repertoires in COVID-19. Data came from immunoSEQ multiplex PCR; TCRdb stores just in-frame clones and leaves some out. The profile shows roughly 59,000 clones, roughly 71% of them singletons. The receptor comes from a woman aged 50 to 60 with active or convalescent COVID-19. The sample consisted of peripheral blood. V is TRBV5-4 and J is TRBJ2-1; D ambiguous. CDR3 sequence (DNA): TGTGCCAGCAGCTTGGGGCCGAACAATGAGCAGTTCTTC. Residues: CASSLGPNNEQFF. Supplemented by reference TRBV5-4 and TRBJ2-1, the full variable domain reads ETGVTQSPTHLIKTRGQQVTLRCSSQSGHNTVSWYQQALGQGPQFIFQYYREEENGRGNFPPRFSGLQFPNYSSELNVNALELDDSALYLCASSLGPNNEQFFGPGTRLTVL.